Below are 32 T cell receptor beta chains sequenced from a single sample in a study of cytomegalovirus exposure and HLA in healthy donors (dated by TCRdb to 2016 to 2017). The library relied on the immunoSEQ multiplex PCR assay. TCRdb holds this immuneACCESS table with in-frame rearrangements only. Some clones are missing; in checked studies, unresolved V genes explain under half, and the rest has no known cause. This sample holds about 68,000 clones; roughly nine tenths were observed only once. The ten top clones hold 2.5% to 4% of the sample. The sequenced material came from PBMCs. All receptors derive from a young man in good health and CMV-seronegative.

The rearrangement links TRBV25-1 to TRBJ1-1; no firm D call. This CDR3 comprises 14 residues. V was pared by 6 bases and J by 2 bases, with 13 bases between. Germline CDR1 is MGHDK and CDR2 is SYGVNS. The CDR3 coding sequence is TGTGCCAGCAGGCCCACCAGTGTAAACACTGAAGCTTTCTTT. Its translation is CASRPTSVNTEAFF. Supplemented by reference TRBV25-1 and TRBJ1-1, the full variable domain reads EADIYQTPRYLVIGTGKKITLECSQTMGHDKMYWYQQDPGMELHLIHYSYGVNSTEKGDLSSESTVSRIRTEHFPLTLESARPSHTSQYLCASRPTSVNTEAFFGQGTRLTVV.

The genes are TRBV7-8 and TRBJ1-1; 9 nucleotides match TRBD1. The CDR3 runs 16 residues. The V and J ends lost 5 bases and 5 bases, in that order; junction bases with no gene match: 12. The germline gives CDR1 SGHVS, CDR2 FQNEAQ. CDR3 DNA: TGTGCCAGCAGCCCTCTTAGGGGACAGGGTTGGACTGAAGCTTTCTTT. Protein sequence: CASSPLRGQGWTEAFF.

This clone was seen only once. The chain couples TRBV9 to TRBJ2-2, with 7 bases lining up with TRBD1. V dropped 4 bases and J dropped 2; count of bases not matched to a gene: 5. This CDR3 contains 15 residues. CDR1 SGDLS and CDR2 YYNGEE come from the germline V gene. In nucleotides, the CDR3 is TGTGCCAGCAGCATAAGGGACAGTAACACCGGGGAGCTGTTTTTT. Protein sequence: CASSIRDSNTGELFF.

The chain is built from TRBV11-2 and TRBJ2-1; maybe TRBD2 (6 bases). V lost 1 base and J 9 bases, leaving 10 bases between the germline ends. The CDR3 extends over 13 amino acids. Germline loops: CDR1 SGHAT, CDR2 FQNNGV. The CDR3: CASSLGLDPEQFF. CDR3 in DNA: TGTGCCAGCAGCTTAGGACTAGACCCTGAGCAGTTCTTC.

The rearrangement joins TRBV11-1 to TRBJ2-1; 9 bases align to TRBD2. The length of the CDR3 is 15 residues. Germline values: CDR1 SGHAT, CDR2 FQDESV (reference sequence). Trimming removed 1 base from V and 9 bases from J; junction bases left unmatched: 7. The chain's CDR3 is CASSLEGGRAGEQFF. The DNA for the CDR3 is TGTGCCAGCAGCTTAGAGGGCGGGAGGGCCGGTGAGCAGTTCTTC.

This rearrangement joins TRBV5-1 to TRBJ2-1; 10 bases map to TRBD2. V lost 3 bases and J lost 2; bases outside the gene matches: 8. The CDR3 consists of 17 residues. Per germline, CDR1 SGHRS and CDR2 YFSETQ. CDR3 coding DNA: TGCGCCAGCAGCTCCACGGGGACTAGCGACCCCTACAATGAGCAGTTCTTC. Its translation is CASSSTGTSDPYNEQFF.

V is TRBV19 and J is TRBJ1-2, with 8 bases identical to TRBD1. V was clipped by 4 bases and J by 7 bases; unmatched bases: 11. There are 15 residues in the CDR3. Germline CDR1 LNHDA, CDR2 SQIVND (reference sequence). The CDR3 sequence: CASSSVSQGAGGYTF. The CDR3 DNA sequence: TGTGCCAGTAGTAGTGTTTCCCAGGGGGCAGGTGGCTACACCTTC.

V and J are TRBV2 and TRBJ1-5, with no clear D. CDR3 length: 11 residues. Per germline, CDR1 SNHLY and CDR2 FYNNEI. V was cut by 4 bases and J by 6 bases, with 4 bases left in between. CDR3 amino acids: CASSVSQPQHF. CDR3 bases: TGTGCCAGCAGTGTTAGTCAGCCCCAGCATTTT. The full variable domain, completed using reference TRBV2 and TRBJ1-5, is EPEVTQTPSHQVTQMGQEVILRCVPISNHLYFYWYRQILGQKVEFLVSFYNNEISEKSEIFDDQFSVERPDGSNFTLKIRSTKLEDSAMYFCASSVSQPQHFGDGTRLSIL.

This clone came up once. V usage is TRBV11-3 and J usage is TRBJ2-1, with 8 bases matching TRBD1. The CDR3 length is 14 residues. The V and J ends lost 5 bases and 9 bases, in that order; junction bases with no gene match: 9. The germline V gene has CDR1 SGHNT and CDR2 YENEEA. CDR3 sequence reads: CASSPDRGRGEQFF. The CDR3 DNA follows: TGTGCCAGCAGCCCTGACAGGGGTAGGGGTGAGCAGTTCTTC. Together with reference TRBV11-3 and TRBJ2-1, the CDR3 gives the full variable domain: EAGVVQSPRYKIIEKKQPVAFWCNPISGHNTLYWYLQNLGQGPELLIRYENEEAVDDSQLPKDRFSAERLKGVDSTLKIQPAELGDSAVYLCASSPDRGRGEQFFGPGTRLTVL.

Notes on this clone: It is unclear where the CDR3 begins or ends on the DNA, so no DNA is shown, and the CDR3 is as TCRdb lists it. The chain recombines TRBV29-1 with TRBJ1-1; the D call in the table, TRBD1, was not verified against the DNA. CDR1 SQVTM and CDR2 ANQGSEA come from the germline V gene. The CDR3 is 12 amino acids long, termini counted. The CDR3 is CSVEVGAGARLF.

The chain joins TRBV7-3 to TRBJ2-3, with 8 bases fitting TRBD2. Germline CDR1 and CDR2: SGHTA and FQGTGA. The CDR3 contains 15 residues. Germline trimming cut 1 base from V and 1 base from J; bases unmatched to any gene: 1. CDR3 in amino acids: CASSLIGGGTDTQYF. DNA of the CDR3: TGTGCCAGCAGCTTAATCGGGGGGGGCACAGATACGCAGTATTTT. Supplemented by reference TRBV7-3 and TRBJ2-3, the full variable domain reads GAGVSQTPSNKVTEKGKYVELRCDPISGHTALYWYRQSLGQGPEFLIYFQGTGAADDSGLPNDRFFAVRPEGSVSTLKIQRTERGDSAVYLCASSLIGGGTDTQYFGPGTRLTVL.

The chain recombines TRBV4-3 with TRBJ1-1, with D perhaps matching TRBD1 (5 bases). V was cut by 1 base and J by 6 bases, with 12 bases left in between. Germline CDR1 and CDR2: LGHNA and YSLEER. CDR3 length equals 14 residues. CDR3 residues: CASSQVRREAEAFF. The CDR3 DNA reads as TGCGCCAGCAGCCAAGTTCGCAGGGAAGCTGAAGCTTTCTTT.

The rearrangement joins TRBV11-2 to TRBJ1-2; D possibly corresponds to TRBD1 (6 bases). Germline CDR1 and CDR2: SGHAT and FQNNGV. This CDR3 has 15 amino acids. V was pared by 4 bases and J by 0 bases, with 12 bases between. This CDR3 is CASSYLQGANYGYTF. CDR3 bases: TGTGCCAGCAGCTACCTACAGGGAGCTAACTATGGCTACACCTTC.

This clone was seen once. The chain employs TRBV7-3 and TRBJ2-4; TRBD1 aligns across 10 bases. There are 14 residues in the CDR3. Germline V CDR1 and CDR2: SGHTA, FQGTGA. V was pared by 2 bases and J by 7 bases, with 2 bases of the junction left unmatched. The CDR3 sequence is CASSLGTGANIQYF. The CDR3 nucleotides are TGTGCCAGCAGCTTAGGGACAGGGGCGAACATTCAGTACTTC.

J is TRBJ2-1 and V is TRBV7-8, with TRBD2 matching over 10 bases. The CDR3 loop spans 15 amino acids. With 8 bases clipped from V and 6 bases from J, the junction kept 10 bases outside the gene matches. Germline CDR1 reads SGHVS; CDR2 reads FQNEAQ. The CDR3 protein is CASGLPAGGVNEQFF. The CDR3 DNA sequence: TGTGCCAGCGGACTACCAGCGGGAGGGGTCAATGAGCAGTTCTTC.

The rearrangement uses TRBV5-4 and TRBJ2-2; TRBD2 might be the D (6 bases). The CDR3 is 12 amino acids. In germline, CDR1 is SGHNT, CDR2 YYREEE (reference sequence). Trimming pared 2 bases from V and 11 bases from J, leaving 10 bases between. The CDR3 region has the DNA TGTGCCAGCAGCTTAGGGACTGCCGAGCTGTTTTTT. Translating it yields CASSLGTAELFF.

The chain combines TRBV28 with TRBJ2-7, with 9 bases that match TRBD1. Germline V gene data show CDR1 as MDHEN and CDR2 as SYDVKM. The junction had 6 bases not matched to a gene; V was cut back by 3 bases and J by 3 bases. The CDR3 has 15 residues. In DNA, the CDR3 is TGTGCCAGCAGTTTGTTAAGGGACAGGGTCTACGAGCAGTACTTC. Protein sequence: CASSLLRDRVYEQYF.

The V gene is TRBV9, the J gene TRBJ2-2; 13 nucleotides align to TRBD2. Germline trimming cut 2 bases from V and 4 bases from J; bases unmatched to any gene: 8. Germline V gene sequence: CDR1 SGDLS, CDR2 YYNGEE. The CDR3 sequence is 18 residues long. This CDR3 reads CASSVGLAGVEGTGELFF. Here the CDR3 DNA reads TGTGCCAGCAGCGTCGGACTAGCGGGAGTTGAAGGCACCGGGGAGCTGTTTTTT. The full variable domain, its missing parts supplied by reference TRBV9 and TRBJ2-2, is DSGVTQTPKHLITATGQRVTLRCSPRSGDLSVYWYQQSLDQGLQFLIQYYNGEERAKGNILERFSAQQFPDLHSELNLSSLELGDSALYFCASSVGLAGVEGTGELFFGEGSRLTVL.

The genes are TRBV9 and TRBJ2-7, with TRBD2 as a possible D gene (6 bases). V lost 0 bases and J lost 6, with 13 bases in between. This CDR3 comprises 14 residues. Looked up from germline, CDR1 is SGDLS and CDR2 is YYNGEE. The chain's CDR3 is CASSVVGGKGEQYF. CDR3 sequence (DNA): TGTGCCAGCAGCGTAGTAGGCGGGAAGGGCGAGCAGTACTTC.

The V gene is TRBV5-4, the J gene TRBJ2-7; 12 positions match TRBD2. With V trimmed by 4 bases and J by 7 bases, 9 bases remained unmatched. CDR1 and CDR2 (germline): SGHNT, YYREEE (reference sequence). The CDR3 is 15 residues long. CDR3 bases: TGTGCCAGCAGCCCGAGACTAGCGGGAGAGCGTGAGCAGTACTTC. This encodes CASSPRLAGEREQYF.

In its sample, this clone is medium-sized. This sequence joins TRBV6-4 and TRBJ2-2; D is unresolved. Trimming removed 0 bases at V and 3 bases at J, with 2 bases between. Germline CDR1 MRHNA, CDR2 SNTAGT. The CDR3 has 13 amino acids. Written as DNA, the CDR3 is TGTGCCAGCAGTGACTCCTACACCGGGGAGCTGTTTTTT. It specifies CASSDSYTGELFF.

The CDR3, as DNA: TGTGCCAGTAGTATAGTCACAGGGGCAGGAAGCAATCAGCCCCAGCATTTT. Amino acids: CASSIVTGAGSNQPQHF. V is TRBV19 and J is TRBJ1-5; 7 bases agree with TRBD1. The V gene's germline CDR1 is LNHDA and CDR2 SQIVND (reference sequence). The V and J ends lost 1 base and 1 base, in that order; junction bases with no gene match: 7. CDR3 length equals 17 residues.

The V gene is TRBV27, the J gene TRBJ2-2; 7 bases agree with TRBD1. Germline assignment: CDR1 MNHEY and CDR2 SMNVEV (reference sequence). The CDR3 consists of 20 residues. V was pared by 6 bases and J by 4 bases, with 23 bases of the junction left unmatched. The CDR3 region has the DNA TGTGCCAGCAGCCGTACCTCCGGGACAGTCGCTACCAGAATCACCGGGGAGCTGTTTTTT. Translation gives CASSRTSGTVATRITGELFF.

This clone was counted once. The V gene is TRBV2, the J gene TRBJ1-1; no definite D call. The CDR3 covers 14 residues. Trimming took off 6 bases at V and 4 bases at J, with 15 bases between the two ends. Germline CDR1 is SNHLY and CDR2 is FYNNEI. The CDR3 DNA sequence: TGTGCCAGCAGAGATCAAGCCCGGGGCACTGAAGCTTTCTTT. Its protein is CASRDQARGTEAFF. Variable domain in full (rest from reference TRBV2 and TRBJ1-1): EPEVTQTPSHQVTQMGQEVILRCVPISNHLYFYWYRQILGQKVEFLVSFYNNEISEKSEIFDDQFSVERPDGSNFTLKIRSTKLEDSAMYFCASRDQARGTEAFFGQGTRLTVV.

In its sample, this clone was seen once. The chain joins TRBV7-9 to TRBJ2-5; TRBD1 matches 7 bases. V was clipped by 6 bases and J by 5 bases; unmatched bases: 6. This CDR3 is 13 amino acids long. Germline V gives CDR1 SEHNR, CDR2 FQNEAQ (reference sequence). This chain's CDR3 is CASSRGGVETQYF. Written as DNA, the CDR3 is TGTGCCAGCAGTCGAGGGGGCGTGGAGACCCAGTACTTC.

J is TRBJ2-1 and V is TRBV28, with a tentative D call TRBD2 (5 bases). Germline V lookup: CDR1 MDHEN, CDR2 SYDVKM. The CDR3 spans 11 residues. V lost 5 bases, J lost 12 bases, and 11 bases lay in between. Written as DNA, the CDR3 is TGTGCCAGCAGTGAGTTCGGAGGGCAGTTCTTC. As protein: CASSEFGGQFF.

V is TRBV9 and J is TRBJ2-1; 7 nucleotides align to TRBD1. Losses at the gene ends were 3 bases for V and 0 bases for J; bases not matched to a gene: 3. The germline V gene has CDR1 SGDLS and CDR2 YYNGEE. This CDR3 has 15 amino acids. The CDR3 bases are TGTGCCAGCAGCGCTCGACAGGGCTCCTACAATGAGCAGTTCTTC. Translating it yields CASSARQGSYNEQFF.

The J gene is TRBJ1-1, the V gene TRBV7-9; D possibly corresponds to TRBD1 (6 bases). Germline CDR1 is SEHNR and CDR2 is FQNEAQ (reference sequence). The CDR3 spans 13 residues. V gave up 1 base and J gave up 5 bases, with 8 bases separating them. The CDR3 loop is CASSLEGGTEAFF. The CDR3 region has the DNA TGTGCCAGCAGCTTAGAGGGGGGGACTGAAGCTTTCTTT.

The chain links TRBV10-3 to TRBJ2-2; TRBD2 is a possible D gene (6 bases). The germline V gene has CDR1 ENHRY and CDR2 SYGVKD. The CDR3 runs 15 residues. Between the trimmed V and J ends, which lost 0 bases and 9 bases, there was a span of 14 bases. Here the CDR3 DNA reads TGTGCCATCAGTGAGTCGGGGGACTCTCCTAGGGAGCTGTTTTTT. It codes for CAISESGDSPRELFF.

The chain joins TRBV6-4 to TRBJ2-7, with D perhaps matching TRBD2 (5 bases). Germline-derived CDR1 and CDR2 are MRHNA and SNTAGT. Trimming shortened V by 2 bases and J by 6 bases, and 11 bases separated the two germline ends. This CDR3 is built from 13 residues. The CDR3 sequence is CASSDASGGEQYF. The CDR3 region has the DNA TGTGCCAGCAGTGACGCGAGCGGCGGCGAGCAGTACTTC.

In DNA form, the CDR3 reads TGTGCCAGCCGAGACTTAGGACAGGGGCGAAGGGGCTACACCTTC. Its protein product is CASRDLGQGRRGYTF. The chain uses TRBV11-2 and TRBJ1-2, with 9 bases identical to TRBD1. Trimming cost V 8 bases and J 8 bases; bases outside gene matches: 15. Germline-derived CDR1 and CDR2 are SGHAT and FQNNGV. CDR3 length equals 15 residues.

The V gene is TRBV9, the J gene TRBJ2-4; 8 positions agree with TRBD2. The CDR3 covers 18 residues. Germline loops: CDR1 SGDLS, CDR2 YYNGEE. Trimming took 0 bases from V and 6 from J; bases not matched to a gene: 14. DNA for the CDR3: TGTGCCAGCAGCGTAGGGGACGAGGGCGGGAGGCAAATAAACATTCAGTACTTC. Amino acids: CASSVGDEGGRQINIQYF. The variable domain in full, with the rest retrieved from reference TRBV9 and TRBJ2-4, is DSGVTQTPKHLITATGQRVTLRCSPRSGDLSVYWYQQSLDQGLQFLIQYYNGEERAKGNILERFSAQQFPDLHSELNLSSLELGDSALYFCASSVGDEGGRQINIQYFGAGTRLSVL.